One sample yielded the 23 T cell receptor beta chains listed below, sequenced in a study of lung T cells in sarcoidosis with Löfgren's syndrome. TCRdb used MiXCR to reprocess the reads, holding one entry per CDR3 protein. The sample lists 50,000 to 65,000 distinct CDR3 sequences; approximately 22% were seen once. Sequencing input: CD4+ T cells from PBMCs. Source of these receptors: a human donor with sarcoidosis (Löfgren's syndrome or another form), or a control subject (not recorded which).

This clonotype was observed many times. V is TRBV20-1 and J is TRBJ1-1; D gene unclear. Germline V gene data show CDR1 as DFQATT and CDR2 as SNEGSKA (reference sequence). The germline V and J ends were trimmed by 8 bases and 1 base, with 14 bases remaining between them. The CDR3 runs to 13 residues. This CDR3 reads CSPSGSANTEAFF. The DNA for the CDR3 is TGCAGTCCATCCGGGTCTGCGAACACTGAAGCTTTCTTT.

This clonotype has more than one count but fewer than ten. CDR3 protein: CASRGPGQGLREQYF. The DNA of the CDR3 is TGTGCCAGCAGGGGGCCGGGACAGGGTCTGAGAGAGCAGTACTTC. The chain links TRBV28 to TRBJ2-7, with TRBD1 matching 9 bases. CDR3 length equals 15 residues. CDR1 MDHEN and CDR2 SYDVKM come from the germline V gene. V trimming: 6 bases; J trimming: 7 bases; junction bases outside the gene matches: 13.

Concerning this clonotype: A read error may be the cause here, since a much bigger clone is one base away. The J gene is TRBJ2-1, the V gene TRBV15; TRBD2 is a possible D gene (5 bases). V lost 0 bases to trimming and J lost 3 bases, with 12 bases between them. CDR1 is LNHNV and CDR2 is YYDKDF in the germline V gene (reference sequence). CDR3 length equals 16 residues. The CDR3, as DNA: TGTGCCACCAGCAGAGACCCAACGGCGGGCTACAATGAGCAGTTCTTC. Protein sequence: CATSRDPTAGYNEQFF.

This clonotype was counted many times. The chain carries TRBV7-2 and TRBJ2-1; no reliable D call. Looked up from germline, CDR1 is SGHTA and CDR2 is FQGNSA. The CDR3 extends over 13 amino acids. The germline V and J ends were trimmed by 5 bases and 4 bases, with 9 bases remaining between them. CDR3 coding DNA: TGTGCCAGCAGCACCTACCTGTACAATGAGCAGTTCTTC. This translates into CASSTYLYNEQFF.

This clonotype was observed at least ten times. The CDR3 DNA sequence: TGTGCCAGCAGTGAATCCTTCGTAGCTAAACCCCAGTACTTC. Translated: CASSESFVAKPQYF. The chain has TRBV25-1 and TRBJ2-5; unclear D gene. V lost 1 base and J 9 bases, leaving 15 bases between the germline ends. Germline V gives CDR1 MGHDK, CDR2 SYGVNS. This CDR3 has 14 amino acids.

This clonotype was seen just once. A read error is possible here, since a much larger clone lies one base away. This chain links TRBV20-1 with TRBJ2-5, with D hard to call. This CDR3 comprises 13 residues. Germline lookup yields CDR1 DFQATT and CDR2 SNEGSKA (reference sequence). In nucleotides, the CDR3 is TGCAGTGCTCGGCTTTCGCTACAAGAGACCCGGTACTTC. It translates to CSARLSLQETRYF.

This clonotype showed up many times. CDR3 in amino acids: CASPGTSVVDTQYF. The CDR3 region has the DNA TGTGCCAGCCCCGGGACTAGCGTTGTGGATACGCAGTATTTT. The chain combines TRBV7-9 with TRBJ2-3; TRBD2 matches 10 bases. This CDR3 region has 14 residues. Germline trimming cut 8 bases from V and 6 bases from J; bases unmatched to any gene: 8. Germline V gene sequence: CDR1 SEHNR, CDR2 FQNEAQ (reference sequence).

On this clonotype itself: The germline gene is not matched at one end of the junction; a read error may be the cause. This chain joins TRBV20-1 and TRBJ2-7; 10 nucleotides match TRBD1. Per germline, CDR1 DFQATT and CDR2 SNEGSKA (reference sequence). The CDR3 consists of 15 residues. The CDR3 coding sequence is TGCGGTGCTAGAGATCCGGGACAGGGGCCCTACGAGCAGTACTTC. It codes for CGARDPGQGPYEQYF.

The chain recombines TRBV4-1 with TRBJ2-6; D ambiguous. V was trimmed by 1 base and J by 4 bases, leaving 11 bases between them. Germline-derived CDR1 and CDR2 are MGHRA and YSYEKL. The CDR3 is 16 residues long. The CDR3 region has the DNA TGCGCCAGCAGCCAAGCCGGTTCGGCCGGGGCCAACGTCCTGACTTTC. Its protein product is CASSQAGSAGANVLTF.

This clonotype was detected ten times or more. This chain links TRBV5-1 with TRBJ2-3, with 9 bases fitting TRBD2. The junction had 6 bases not matched to a gene; V was cut back by 7 bases and J by 3 bases. The germline gives CDR1 SGHRS, CDR2 YFSETQ. The CDR3 is 14 residues long. CDR3 protein: CASEDSGGTDTQYF. The DNA for the CDR3 is TGCGCCAGCGAGGATAGCGGGGGAACAGATACGCAGTATTTT.

This clonotype was picked up many times. The genes are TRBV6-1 and TRBJ2-1, with 7 bases aligning to TRBD1. Trimming took 6 bases from V and 4 from J; bases not matched to a gene: 6. The germline V gene has CDR1 MNHNS and CDR2 SASEGT. This CDR3 has 14 residues. CDR3 loop: CASSLDRSYNEQFF. The CDR3 coding sequence is TGTGCCAGCAGCCTGGACAGGTCTTACAATGAGCAGTTCTTC.

CDR3 loop: CASTNMDEQFF. DNA of the CDR3: TGTGCCAGCACTAACATGGATGAGCAGTTCTTC. The chain combines TRBV11-2 with TRBJ2-1, with D unresolved. This CDR3 spans 11 amino acids. Germline CDR1 and CDR2: SGHAT and FQNNGV. V was cut by 7 bases and J by 8 bases, with 9 bases left in between. The full variable domain, rest sourced from reference TRBV11-2 and TRBJ2-1, is EAGVAQSPRYKIIEKRQSVAFWCNPISGHATLYWYQQILGQGPKLLIQFQNNGVVDDSQLPKDRFSAERLKGVDSTLKIQPAKLEDSAVYLCASTNMDEQFFGPGTRLTVL.

Concerning this clonotype itself: A junction boundary mismatches the germline segment, possibly from a read error. The chain joins TRBV5-1 to TRBJ2-7; TRBD2 matches 8 bases. Germline loops: CDR1 SGHRS, CDR2 YFSETQ. The CDR3 has 16 amino acids. Here the CDR3 DNA reads TGCGCCAGTAGCTTGAGTCCGGGACTAGAAGTTAGCGAGCAGTACTTC. Translating it yields CASSLSPGLEVSEQYF.

This clonotype appeared many times. This sequence joins TRBV28 and TRBJ2-1; D is perhaps TRBD2 (6 bases). This CDR3 contains 12 residues. Germline lookup yields CDR1 MDHEN and CDR2 SYDVKM. V lost 2 bases and J 9 bases, leaving 8 bases between the germline ends. CDR3 nucleotide sequence: TGTGCCAGCAGTTTAGTGGGGGGTGAGCAGTTCTTC. Translation gives CASSLVGGEQFF.

Details on this clonotype: A much larger clone sits a single nucleotide away, making a read error possible. A read error is likely, as this CDR3 ends without the conserved phenylalanine or tryptophan. The chain joins TRBV7-2 to TRBJ2-1; 10 bases fit TRBD2. V lost 0 bases to trimming and J lost 4 bases; unmatched junction nucleotides: 12. CDR1 and CDR2 from the germline V gene are SGHTA and FQGNSA. CDR3 length: 19 residues. The CDR3 is CASSLAGSASGGNYNEQFL. CDR3 sequence (DNA): TGTGCCAGCAGCTTAGCGGGTTCGGCTAGCGGGGGTAATTACAATGAGCAGTTCCTC.

V and J are TRBV9 and TRBJ2-3; TRBD1 matches at 9 bases. The length of the CDR3 is 15 residues. The V and J ends lost 4 bases and 4 bases, in that order; junction bases with no gene match: 7. Germline CDR1 is SGDLS and CDR2 is YYNGEE. Here the CDR3 reads CASSFLGQGPDTQYF. The CDR3 DNA sequence: TGTGCCAGCAGCTTTCTCGGACAGGGGCCAGATACGCAGTATTTT.

This clonotype was recorded at least ten times. The V and J genes are TRBV4-2 and TRBJ2-3, with no clear D. The germline CDR1 and CDR2 sequences are LGHNA and YNFKEQ. Trimming took off 6 bases at V and 0 bases at J, with 16 bases between the two ends. CDR3 length equals 16 residues. CDR3 nucleotide sequence: TGTGCCAGCAGGAAACCGGGCAGACCTAGCACAGATACGCAGTATTTT. Amino acid sequence: CASRKPGRPSTDTQYF.

This clonotype was found many times. The rearrangement uses TRBV27 and TRBJ2-7; a weak D match, TRBD1 (6 bases). The V gene lost 5 bases and the J gene lost 0 bases, with 11 bases spanning the gap. This CDR3 contains 14 residues. The germline CDR1 and CDR2 sequences are MNHEY and SMNVEV (reference sequence). CDR3 residues: CASSQTDSSYEQYV. For the CDR3, the DNA is TGTGCCAGCAGTCAAACGGACAGCTCCTACGAGCAGTACGTC.

CDR3 sequence reads: CASSQGFTANSPLHF. In DNA form, the CDR3 reads TGCGCCAGCAGCCAAGGTTTCACAGCTAATTCACCCCTCCACTTT. The V and J genes are TRBV4-3 and TRBJ1-6; D not certain. The V end lost 1 base, the J end lost 6 bases, and 10 bases lay between the germline ends. The CDR3 is made up of 15 amino acids. Germline V gene lookup returns CDR1 LGHNA and CDR2 YSLEER.

This clonotype was picked up a small number of times. The chain joins TRBV3-1 to TRBJ1-1, with a possible D match to TRBD1 (6 bases). The CDR3 has 11 amino acids. The germline V gene encodes CDR1 LGHDT and CDR2 YNNKEL (reference sequence). V gave up 6 bases and J gave up 6 bases, with 8 bases separating them. The CDR3 protein is CASRAGAEAFF. The CDR3 coding sequence is TGTGCCAGCAGAGCAGGGGCTGAAGCTTTCTTT.

This clonotype was detected many times. V gene TRBV20-1 combines with J gene TRBJ2-1; weak D call: TRBD2 (6 bases). This CDR3 is built from 15 residues. From germline, CDR1 is DFQATT and CDR2 SNEGSKA (reference sequence). The germline V and J ends were trimmed by 5 bases and 0 bases, with 14 bases remaining between them. The CDR3 region has the DNA TGCAGTGCTTCGTCGGGACTGAGCTCCTACAATGAGCAGTTCTTC. The encoded protein is CSASSGLSSYNEQFF.

This clonotype appeared many times. CDR3 in amino acids: CASSSSTGTEFGPLHF. CDR3 nucleotide sequence: TGCGCCAGCAGCTCGTCAACCGGGACCGAATTTGGACCCCTCCACTTT. The chain links TRBV5-1 to TRBJ1-6; D is perhaps TRBD1 (5 bases). The germline gives CDR1 SGHRS, CDR2 YFSETQ. The CDR3 is 16 amino acids. Trimming took 3 bases from V and 12 from J, leaving 22 bases between them.

This rearrangement joins TRBV19 to TRBJ1-2; D ambiguous. The germline CDR1 and CDR2 sequences are LNHDA and SQIVND (reference sequence). The CDR3 has 12 amino acids. The V end was cut by 6 bases, the J end by 3 bases, with 8 bases between. This CDR3 reads CASRIRDYGYTF. CDR3 nucleotides: TGTGCCAGTAGAATCAGAGACTATGGCTACACCTTC.